The T cell receptor (beta chain) under discussion was sequenced for a study of blood T cell repertoires in COVID-19. Some clones are missing from TCRdb's copy, which holds only in-frame ones; the method was immunoSEQ multiplex PCR. The sample comprises 490,000 or so clones, around 85% of which are singletons, and around 8% rests with the top ten. This clone was picked up one time. The specimen was PBMCs or T cells enriched from blood (not recorded which). The receptor was derived from a woman aged 55 to 70 who had recovered from COVID-19.

CDR3 sequence (DNA): TGTGCCAGCAGTTCCCAACAGGGGGGGAATTCACCCCTCCACTTT. It translates to CASSSQQGGNSPLHF. The chain carries TRBV28 and TRBJ1-6; 8 bases map to TRBD1. Germline CDR1 MDHEN, CDR2 SYDVKM. V was clipped by 4 bases and J by 7 bases; unmatched bases: 6. The CDR3 spans 15 residues.